The clone carrying this T cell receptor beta chain was counted only a few times. This sample is drawn from a study of blood T cell repertoires in COVID-19. Looked up from germline, CDR1 is MDHEN and CDR2 is SYDVKM. There are 14 residues in the CDR3. The V gene lost 3 bases and the J gene lost 1 base, with 9 bases spanning the gap. Sequencing used immunoSEQ multiplex PCR; TCRdb keeps in-frame clones, though not all of them. The sample holds around 230,000 clones, roughly 80% seen once. This sequence joins TRBV28 and TRBJ1-1, with D maybe TRBD1 (5 bases). The sample comprised peripheral blood. This sequence was found in a woman aged 80 or older with acute or convalescent COVID-19. The CDR3 nucleotides read TGTGCCAGCAGTTTGGGCGACAGGAACACTGAAGCTTTCTTT. This gives the protein CASSLGDRNTEAFF.